The next 31 T cell receptor beta chains were all read from a single sample in a study of blood T cell repertoires in COVID-19. Profiling relied on immunoSEQ multiplex PCR, and the TCRdb table lists in-frame clones only, not all of them. The sample carries 90,000 to 100,000 clones, around nine tenths recorded once. The source material was peripheral blood. The source is a human donor in a cohort sampled during active COVID-19.

In its sample, this clone was seen a few times. The chain joins TRBV5-4 to TRBJ2-2, with a possible D match to TRBD1 (5 bases). Germline CDR1 reads SGHNT; CDR2 reads YYREEE (reference sequence). Trimming left V 2 bases short and J 5 bases short, with 13 bases between. The length of the CDR3 is 15 residues. CDR3 nucleotides: TGTGCCAGCAGCTTATGGGCAGGGAAGACCGGGGAGCTGTTTTTT. It is translated as CASSLWAGKTGELFF.

The rearrangement links TRBV12-5 to TRBJ2-7; 8 bases agree with TRBD1. The CDR3 sequence is 16 residues long. V was pared by 7 bases and J by 3 bases, with 14 bases of the junction left unmatched. Germline assignment: CDR1 LGHNT and CDR2 FRNRAP. CDR3 nucleotides: TGTGCTAGTGCCTACCAAACCGGACAGGGCGGCTACGAGCAGTACTTC. Amino acid sequence: CASAYQTGQGGYEQYF.

The V gene is TRBV19, the J gene TRBJ2-7; TRBD1 aligns across 10 bases. Germline-derived CDR1 and CDR2 are LNHDA and SQIVND (reference sequence). The CDR3 contains 18 residues. V shed 4 bases and J 0 bases; nucleotides not matched to a gene: 12. CDR3 region: CASSNLRDRGLGSYEQYF. The CDR3 region has the DNA TGTGCCAGTAGTAACCTCCGGGACAGGGGATTGGGCTCCTACGAGCAGTACTTC.

The chain combines TRBV19 with TRBJ2-1, with 16 bases lining up with TRBD2. The CDR3 runs 19 residues. The germline gives CDR1 LNHDA, CDR2 SQIVND (reference sequence). After removal of 5 bases from V and 5 bases from J, the junction contained 12 bases not matched to a gene. CDR3 sequence (DNA): TGTGCCAGTAGTTCGAGGCCGGGACTAGCGGGGGGGCCCGACAATGAGCAGTTCTTC. Amino acids: CASSSRPGLAGGPDNEQFF.

This sequence joins TRBV5-6 and TRBJ1-2; no firm D call. Trimming removed 0 bases from V and 5 bases from J, with 2 bases in between. Germline V CDR1 and CDR2: SGHDT, YYEEEE. The CDR3 has 11 amino acids. The CDR3 region has the DNA TGTGCCAGCAGCTTGGTATATGGCTACACCTTC. Its translation is CASSLVYGYTF.

V is TRBV14 and J is TRBJ1-1; D is unclear. Deletions cut 8 bases from V and 4 bases from J, with 11 bases between. Germline V gene lookup returns CDR1 SGHDN and CDR2 FVKESK. The CDR3 runs to 12 residues. CDR3 amino acids: CASGAGRTEAFF. In nucleotides, the CDR3 is TGTGCCAGCGGAGCGGGCCGCACTGAAGCTTTCTTT.

The gene calls are TRBV5-1 and TRBJ2-2; TRBD1 might be the D (6 bases). Germline CDR1 reads SGHRS; CDR2 reads YFSETQ. The CDR3 loop spans 15 amino acids. V was clipped by 0 bases and J by 6 bases, with 12 bases between them. In DNA form, the CDR3 reads TGCGCCAGCAGCTTGGGGAACCCAGGGGCCGGGGAGCTGTTTTTT. Translating it yields CASSLGNPGAGELFF.

The chain is built from TRBV4-1 and TRBJ2-3, with TRBD1 matching over 8 bases. The CDR3 loop spans 17 amino acids. V shed 0 bases and J 4 bases; nucleotides not matched to a gene: 9. In germline, CDR1 is MGHRA, CDR2 YSYEKL. The CDR3, as DNA: TGCGCCAGCAGCCAAGATAGGGCAGGGGGCATCCCAGATACGCAGTATTTT. Translation gives CASSQDRAGGIPDTQYF.

The chain links TRBV24-1 to TRBJ1-1, with D uncertain. Germline V gene data show CDR1 as KGHDR and CDR2 as SFDVKD. Trimming pared 1 base from V and 7 bases from J, leaving 9 bases between. This CDR3 is built from 13 residues. CDR3 sequence: CATSDFGQNEAFF. The CDR3 region has the DNA TGTGCCACCAGTGATTTTGGGCAGAATGAAGCTTTCTTT.

The chain couples TRBV29-1 to TRBJ1-1; 10 bases map to TRBD1. This CDR3 is 12 amino acids long. CDR1 and CDR2 from the germline V gene are SQVTM and ANQGSEA. The CDR3 loop reads CRGQGKDTEAFF. The CDR3 DNA is TGCAGGGGACAGGGGAAAGACACTGAAGCTTTCTTT.

The table lists this clone with a count of one. The chain is built from TRBV20-1 and TRBJ2-3, with 10 bases fitting TRBD2. From germline, CDR1 is DFQATT and CDR2 SNEGSKA (reference sequence). J gave up 8 bases and V 3 bases, and 8 bases lay outside the gene matches. There are 14 residues in the CDR3. This chain's CDR3 is CSASQASGGGTQYF. DNA of the CDR3: TGCAGTGCTAGTCAGGCTAGCGGGGGAGGTACGCAGTATTTT.

The chain recombines TRBV6-6 with TRBJ1-5; TRBD1 agrees at 9 bases. The CDR3 is made up of 14 amino acids. V dropped 6 bases and J dropped 6; count of bases not matched to a gene: 6. Per germline, CDR1 MNHNY and CDR2 SVGAGI (reference sequence). The DNA of the CDR3 is TGTGCCAGCAGACAGGGGGCGTTGAGTCAGCCCCAGCATTTT. This codes for CASRQGALSQPQHF.

The chain carries TRBV6-2 or TRBV6-3 and TRBJ2-1; TRBD2 matches 12 bases. The CDR3 length is 14 residues. Germline CDR1 MNHEY, CDR2 SVGEGT. The trim removed 6 bases at V and 9 bases at J, leaving 6 bases unmatched. The CDR3: CASSPGLAGFEQFF. The CDR3 DNA is TGTGCCAGCAGCCCCGGACTAGCGGGATTTGAGCAGTTCTTC.

This chain links TRBV4-1 with TRBJ2-1; 10 bases map to TRBD1. Germline loops: CDR1 MGHRA, CDR2 YSYEKL. Unmatched junction bases numbered 7, after V lost 4 bases and J lost 7 bases. CDR3 length: 15 amino acids. The CDR3 nucleotides read TGCGCCAGCAGCCCCCGGGACAGGGGTATGAATGAGCAGTTCTTC. Residues: CASSPRDRGMNEQFF.

CDR3: CASSLLAGGPMWEQFF. DNA for the CDR3: TGTGCCAGCAGCTTATTAGCGGGAGGGCCTATGTGGGAGCAGTTCTTC. The V gene is TRBV11-2, the J gene TRBJ2-1, with TRBD2 matching over 11 bases. Trimming removed 2 bases from V and 10 bases from J; junction bases left unmatched: 10. The CDR3 sequence is 16 residues long. Germline-derived CDR1 and CDR2 are SGHAT and FQNNGV. Supplemented by reference TRBV11-2 and TRBJ2-1, the full variable domain reads EAGVAQSPRYKIIEKRQSVAFWCNPISGHATLYWYQQILGQGPKLLIQFQNNGVVDDSQLPKDRFSAERLKGVDSTLKIQPAKLEDSAVYLCASSLLAGGPMWEQFFGPGTRLTVL.

This clone was counted a few times. CDR3 loop: CASRLRTESSYEQYF. CDR3 DNA sequence: TGTGCCAGCAGGCTCCGGACAGAGAGCTCCTACGAGCAGTACTTC. The rearrangement uses TRBV2 and TRBJ2-7; possible D gene TRBD1, 6 bases. CDR3 size: 15 residues. The germline V gene encodes CDR1 SNHLY and CDR2 FYNNEI. V lost 6 bases and J 0 bases, leaving 15 bases between the germline ends.

The chain is built from TRBV19 and TRBJ2-3; D is undetermined. Per germline, CDR1 LNHDA and CDR2 SQIVND (reference sequence). V was pared by 5 bases and J by 2 bases, with 8 bases between. The CDR3 sequence is 13 residues long. The CDR3 nucleotides are TGTGCCAGTAGTGGCCAGAACACAGATACGCAGTATTTT. Its protein product is CASSGQNTDTQYF.

This clone was counted between two and nine times. The genes are TRBV5-8 and TRBJ2-7, with TRBD2 matching 11 bases. CDR3 length equals 15 residues. From germline, CDR1 is SGHTS and CDR2 YDEGEE. Trimming removed 2 bases from V and 4 bases from J; junction bases left unmatched: 5. CDR3 region: CASSFGLAGGYEQYF. The DNA of the CDR3 is TGTGCCAGCAGCTTCGGGCTAGCGGGAGGATACGAGCAGTACTTC.

The chain employs TRBV4-2 and TRBJ1-6; 10 bases align to TRBD1. The germline CDR1 and CDR2 sequences are LGHNA and YNFKEQ. The CDR3 covers 16 residues. With V trimmed by 4 bases and J by 3 bases, 3 bases remained unmatched. CDR3 nucleotide sequence: TGTGCCAGCAGCCCGAGGGACAGGGGCTATAATTCACCCCTCCACTTT. This translates into CASSPRDRGYNSPLHF.

The chain combines TRBV4-3 with TRBJ2-2; D is possibly TRBD2 (5 bases). The germline V and J ends were trimmed by 0 bases and 7 bases, with 9 bases remaining between them. In germline, CDR1 is LGHNA, CDR2 YSLEER. The CDR3 is made up of 14 amino acids. The CDR3 region has the DNA TGCGCCAGCAGCCAAGATAAGGGAGACGGGGAGCTGTTTTTT. It codes for CASSQDKGDGELFF.

J is TRBJ1-6 and V is TRBV27; D is undetermined. Per the germline V gene, CDR1 is MNHEY and CDR2 is SMNVEV (reference sequence). The CDR3 is 13 residues long. Trimming left V 3 bases short and J 8 bases short, with 8 bases between. The CDR3 protein is CASSLTSYSPLHF. DNA of the CDR3: TGTGCCAGCAGTTTGACATCATATTCACCCCTCCACTTT.

The rearrangement uses TRBV6-5 and TRBJ1-5, with D maybe TRBD1 (5 bases). Trimming shortened V by 6 bases and J by 5 bases, and 17 bases separated the two germline ends. This CDR3 is 15 amino acids long. The germline V gene encodes CDR1 MNHEY and CDR2 SVGAGI. The CDR3 spells CASRRDRTTYQPQHF. CDR3 DNA: TGTGCCAGCAGGCGGGACCGCACCACATATCAGCCCCAGCATTTT.

This clone was found once. The chain employs TRBV2 and TRBJ1-1; the D gene is possibly TRBD1 (5 bases). Germline loops: CDR1 SNHLY, CDR2 FYNNEI. The CDR3 has 14 amino acids. V shed 3 bases and J shed 3 bases, with 11 bases lying between them. CDR3 amino acids: CASSDRVEYTEAFF. The CDR3, as DNA: TGTGCCAGCAGTGACAGGGTGGAGTACACTGAAGCTTTCTTT.

The sample holds one count of this clone. The gene calls are TRBV19 and TRBJ2-1; TRBD2 agrees at 12 bases. V shed 3 bases, J shed 5 bases, and the junction held 2 bases outside the gene matches. Germline CDR1 reads LNHDA; CDR2 reads SQIVND (reference sequence). CDR3 length: 15 amino acids. CDR3 nucleotide sequence: TGTGCCAGTAGTATGACTAGCGGGAGAAACAATGAGCAGTTCTTC. This encodes CASSMTSGRNNEQFF.

The chain joins TRBV6-5 to TRBJ2-2; tentatively, D is TRBD2 (6 bases). Trimming pared 2 bases from V and 6 bases from J, leaving 7 bases between. Germline V gene lookup returns CDR1 MNHEY and CDR2 SVGAGI. The CDR3 has 13 amino acids. The CDR3 sequence is CASSYGGAGELFF. The CDR3 DNA reads as TGTGCCAGCAGTTACGGAGGGGCCGGGGAGCTGTTTTTT.

As to this clone: The identical CDR3 is also encoded by other nucleotide sequences in the sample. This rearrangement joins TRBV6-1 to TRBJ2-7; 10 bases fit TRBD2. The CDR3 extends over 14 amino acids. V was pared by 3 bases and J by 3 bases, with 2 bases of the junction left unmatched. CDR1 is MNHNS and CDR2 is SASEGT in the germline V gene. Here the CDR3 reads CASSERTSGYEQYF. The CDR3 DNA reads TGTGCCAGCAGTGAGCGGACTAGCGGCTACGAGCAGTACTTC.

V is TRBV6-2 or TRBV6-3 and J is TRBJ2-7; 10 bases match TRBD1. V was pared by 4 bases and J by 2 bases, with 2 bases of the junction left unmatched. The germline V gene has CDR1 MNHEY and CDR2 SVGEGT. The CDR3 is 14 residues long. The CDR3 loop reads CASSWTGGAYEQYF. CDR3 coding DNA: TGTGCCAGCAGTTGGACAGGGGGGGCCTACGAGCAGTACTTC.

The V and J genes are TRBV5-3 and TRBJ1-5; 10 positions agree with TRBD1. TRBV5-3 is an ORF, and what it does is uncertain. CDR3 size: 18 residues. V shed 0 bases, J shed 3 bases, and the junction held 9 bases outside the gene matches. The CDR3 sequence is CARSLVPPGTGVNQPQHF. The CDR3 nucleotides read TGTGCCAGAAGCTTGGTCCCTCCCGGGACAGGGGTCAATCAGCCCCAGCATTTT.

This rearrangement joins TRBV18 to TRBJ1-2, with 7 bases aligning to TRBD1. Per the germline V gene, CDR1 is KGHSH and CDR2 is LQKENI. The CDR3 extends over 13 amino acids. After removal of 0 bases from V and 8 bases from J, the junction contained 3 bases not matched to a gene. Here the CDR3 reads CASSPPQGSGYTF. The DNA for the CDR3 is TGTGCCAGCTCACCACCACAGGGGTCCGGCTACACCTTC.

The genes are TRBV19 and TRBJ2-7, with TRBD1 identical over 9 bases. The trim removed 4 bases at V and 6 bases at J, leaving 7 bases unmatched. Germline CDR1 LNHDA, CDR2 SQIVND (reference sequence). The CDR3 sequence is 14 residues long. The CDR3 sequence: CASSTPGQGVEQYF. As DNA, the CDR3 is TGTGCCAGTAGTACACCGGGACAGGGTGTCGAGCAGTACTTC.

In this sample, this clone turned up once. The chain carries TRBV28 and TRBJ2-3, with 7 nucleotides matching TRBD2. V dropped 4 bases and J dropped 6; count of bases not matched to a gene: 7. Germline CDR1 MDHEN, CDR2 SYDVKM. This CDR3 has 14 residues. The CDR3 protein is CASSSPGGWDTQYF. CDR3 in DNA: TGTGCCAGCAGTTCCCCGGGAGGTTGGGATACGCAGTATTTT.